This entry lists 21 T cell receptor beta chains sequenced from one sample in a study of T cell responses to AZD1222 COVID-19 vaccine. Produced via immunoSEQ multiplex PCR; TCRdb's table is partial and in-frame only. The sample lists about 110,000 clones, over 75% occurring once. Sample: peripheral blood, taken on day 0 of MenACWY control vaccination. These receptors originate from an adult in good health.

V is TRBV5-1 and J is TRBJ2-2; weak D call: TRBD1 (6 bases). The CDR3 extends over 15 amino acids. Germline V gene sequence: CDR1 SGHRS, CDR2 YFSETQ. Between the trimmed V and J ends, which lost 5 bases and 2 bases, there was a span of 13 bases. CDR3 bases: TGCGCCAGCAGATTCGGGACATCTAACACCGGGGAGCTGTTTTTT. This codes for CASRFGTSNTGELFF. The full variable domain, in which reference TRBV5-1 and TRBJ2-2 provide the parts outside the CDR3, is KAGVTQTPRYLIKTRGQQVTLSCSPISGHRSVSWYQQTPGQGLQFLFEYFSETQRNKGNFPGRFSGRQFSNSRSEMNVSTLELGDSALYLCASRFGTSNTGELFFGEGSRLTVL.

V is TRBV19 and J is TRBJ1-5, with a possible D match to TRBD1 (5 bases). Germline CDR1 LNHDA, CDR2 SQIVND (reference sequence). V was pared by 6 bases and J by 6 bases, with 9 bases between. The CDR3 sequence is 12 residues long. This CDR3 reads CASRDTTQPQHF. The CDR3, as DNA: TGTGCCAGTAGGGACACTACTCAGCCCCAGCATTTT. Together with reference TRBV19 and TRBJ1-5, the CDR3 gives the full variable domain: DGGITQSPKYLFRKEGQNVTLSCEQNLNHDAMYWYRQDPGQGLRLIYYSQIVNDFQKGDIAEGYSVSREKKESFPLTVTSAQKNPTAFYLCASRDTTQPQHFGDGTRLSIL.

The V call is TRBV24-1, the J call TRBJ1-5; 9 nucleotides align to TRBD1. CDR3 length: 14 residues. V was clipped by 4 bases and J by 9 bases; unmatched bases: 6. Germline V gene lookup returns CDR1 KGHDR and CDR2 SFDVKD. For the CDR3, the DNA is TGTGCCACCAGTGAGCCGGGACAGGGTATGCCCCAGCATTTT. Its protein is CATSEPGQGMPQHF.

This clone has just a few counts. The V gene is TRBV5-4, the J gene TRBJ1-4; 12 nucleotides agree with TRBD1. Germline V gene data show CDR1 as SGHNT and CDR2 as YYREEE (reference sequence). The ends lost 4 bases at V and 8 bases at J; junction bases unmatched: 9. The CDR3 runs to 16 residues. The CDR3 DNA is TGTGCCAGCAGCCCCGGGACAGGGGGCTATGAGGAAAAACTGTTTTTT. As protein: CASSPGTGGYEEKLFF. Combining the CDR3 with reference TRBV5-4 and TRBJ1-4 gives the whole variable domain ETGVTQSPTHLIKTRGQQVTLRCSSQSGHNTVSWYQQALGQGPQFIFQYYREEENGRGNFPPRFSGLQFPNYSSELNVNALELDDSALYLCASSPGTGGYEEKLFFGSGTQLSVL.

A word on this clone: An end of the junction differs from the germline gene, which may be a read error. The chain employs TRBV7-8 and TRBJ2-7, with 11 bases aligning to TRBD2. This CDR3 spans 15 amino acids. Germline V lookup: CDR1 SGHVS, CDR2 FQNEAQ. CDR3 sequence: CASTLGPSGRNEQYF. The DNA for the CDR3 is TGTGCCAGCACCTTAGGTCCTAGCGGGAGGAACGAGCAGTACTTC.

V usage is TRBV9 and J usage is TRBJ2-5; D gene uncertain. The length of the CDR3 is 13 residues. In germline, CDR1 is SGDLS, CDR2 YYNGEE. V was pared by 2 bases and J by 2 bases, with 7 bases between. The DNA for the CDR3 is TGTGCCAGCAGCGTGAGGATACAAGAGACCCAGTACTTC. Translation gives CASSVRIQETQYF.

V gene TRBV18 combines with J gene TRBJ2-2; 7 bases match TRBD1. CDR3 length equals 16 residues. Germline V gene sequence: CDR1 KGHSH, CDR2 LQKENI. Losses at the gene ends were 2 bases for V and 4 bases for J; bases not matched to a gene: 7. CDR3 loop: CASSPLRGRGTGELFF. CDR3 DNA: TGTGCCAGCTCACCATTGAGGGGGCGCGGCACCGGGGAGCTGTTTTTT.

V and J are TRBV2 and TRBJ1-4; the D gene is possibly TRBD1 (5 bases). This CDR3 contains 14 residues. The V and J ends lost 5 bases and 8 bases respectively, with 15 bases between them. Germline CDR1 and CDR2: SNHLY and FYNNEI. The CDR3 region is CASSREAAGEKLFF. In DNA, the CDR3 is TGTGCCAGCAGTAGGGAAGCAGCAGGGGAAAAACTGTTTTTT.

This chain links TRBV2 with TRBJ2-4, with D possibly being TRBD1 (5 bases). The CDR3 covers 15 residues. V lost 11 bases, J lost 3 bases, and 20 bases lay in between. Germline V gene lookup returns CDR1 SNHLY and CDR2 FYNNEI. The CDR3 here is CAGHETLVGKNIQYF. DNA for the CDR3: TGTGCCGGACACGAAACCCTAGTAGGCAAAAACATTCAGTACTTC.

Here the CDR3 DNA reads TGTGCCAGCAGTTCTCGGGGCGAAGCTTTCTTT. Translation: CASSSRGEAFF. V usage is TRBV6-5 and J usage is TRBJ1-1, with D possibly TRBD1 on 5 matching bases. The CDR3 is 11 residues long. V was trimmed by 4 bases and J by 8 bases, leaving 8 bases between them. Per the germline V gene, CDR1 is MNHEY and CDR2 is SVGAGI.

The rearrangement joins TRBV30 to TRBJ1-2; D unresolved. The CDR3 totals 12 residues. Looked up from germline, CDR1 is GTSNPN and CDR2 is SVGIG (reference sequence). V was clipped by 0 bases and J by 2 bases, with 4 bases between them. This CDR3 reads CAWSVSNYGYTF. Written as DNA, the CDR3 is TGTGCCTGGAGTGTATCAAACTATGGCTACACCTTC.

The rearrangement uses TRBV7-9 and TRBJ1-6; weak D call: TRBD1 (5 bases). The germline V gene encodes CDR1 SEHNR and CDR2 FQNEAQ (reference sequence). The V and J ends lost 3 bases and 10 bases respectively, with 10 bases between them. This CDR3 spans 13 amino acids. The CDR3 DNA is TGTGCCAGCAGCTTGGGGGATTTCTCACCCCTCCACTTT. Residues: CASSLGDFSPLHF.

The count of this clone is one. V is TRBV4-1 and J is TRBJ2-7; no clear D gene. The germline CDR1 and CDR2 sequences are MGHRA and YSYEKL. Deletions cut 0 bases from V and 2 bases from J, with 14 bases between. The CDR3 is 16 amino acids. CDR3 DNA sequence: TGCGCCAGCAGCCAAGATTTGGCGGAAGCCACCTACGAGCAGTACTTC. Protein sequence: CASSQDLAEATYEQYF.

This clone was recorded once. The chain recombines TRBV27 with TRBJ2-6, with D possibly being TRBD1 or TRBD2 (5 bases each). Germline V gene lookup returns CDR1 MNHEY and CDR2 SMNVEV (reference sequence). The CDR3 extends over 18 amino acids. V lost 2 bases and J lost 0, with 14 bases in between. In DNA form, the CDR3 reads TGTGCCAGCAGTTTAACCGGGACGTTCCTCTCTGGGGCCAACGTCCTGACTTTC. Amino acids: CASSLTGTFLSGANVLTF.

This chain connects TRBV18 to TRBJ1-2; no definite D call. V lost 2 bases, J lost 7 bases, and 11 bases lay in between. The V gene's germline CDR1 is KGHSH and CDR2 LQKENI. The length of the CDR3 is 13 residues. The CDR3: CASSPDGVFGYTF. CDR3 nucleotides: TGTGCCAGCTCACCAGACGGGGTCTTTGGCTACACCTTC.

This rearrangement joins TRBV29-1 to TRBJ1-2; 9 bases map to TRBD1. With 7 bases clipped from V and 0 bases from J, the junction kept 3 bases outside the gene matches. Germline-derived CDR1 and CDR2 are SQVTM and ANQGSEA. CDR3 length equals 13 residues. CDR3 residues: CSAWTGANYGYTF. In nucleotides, the CDR3 is TGCAGCGCCTGGACAGGGGCTAACTATGGCTACACCTTC.

The gene calls are TRBV28 and TRBJ2-3; D gene uncertain. The CDR3 contains 13 residues. V lost 8 bases, J lost 0 bases, and 9 bases lay in between. The V gene's germline CDR1 is MDHEN and CDR2 SYDVKM. The CDR3 DNA sequence: TGTGCCAGCTGGGTCAGTAGCACAGATACGCAGTATTTT. The encoded protein is CASWVSSTDTQYF.

This sequence joins TRBV7-2 and TRBJ1-4; 7 bases fit TRBD1. There are 14 residues in the CDR3. Germline assignment: CDR1 SGHTA and CDR2 FQGNSA. V dropped 3 bases and J dropped 10; count of bases not matched to a gene: 8. In nucleotides, the CDR3 is TGTGCCAGCAGCTTTCTAGGGGGCACGAGAAAACTGTTTTTT. Protein product: CASSFLGGTRKLFF.

The chain recombines TRBV10-3 with TRBJ2-2; 8 bases are a match to TRBD2. The CDR3 length is 18 residues. Trimming at V came to 3 bases and at J to 0 bases, leaving 9 bases not matched to a gene. The germline gives CDR1 ENHRY, CDR2 SYGVKD. As DNA, the CDR3 is TGTGCCATCAGTGACGGTCGAGCGGGGGAGTCGAACACCGGGGAGCTGTTTTTT. Translating gives CAISDGRAGESNTGELFF.

The rearrangement links TRBV19 to TRBJ2-2; 8 bases line up with TRBD1. V was clipped by 6 bases and J by 16 bases; unmatched bases: 7. The CDR3 has 11 amino acids. The germline gives CDR1 LNHDA, CDR2 SQIVND (reference sequence). The CDR3 DNA reads as TGTGCCAGTAGACGACAGGGGCGTTCGTTTTTT. It encodes CASRRQGRSFF.

The chain recombines TRBV2 with TRBJ2-5; TRBD1 matches 8 bases. V lost 8 bases and J lost 5; bases outside the gene matches: 10. The V gene's germline CDR1 is SNHLY and CDR2 FYNNEI. The CDR3 totals 14 residues. Written as DNA, the CDR3 is TGTGCCAGCGGACAGGGCGGGAATGGGGAGACCCAGTACTTC. This codes for CASGQGGNGETQYF.